This TCR beta chain was found in a study of blood T cell repertoires in COVID-19. Study summary: Sources were T cells, B-cell-depleted T cells, or PBMCs; the material itself was cDNA or gDNA.

TCRdb's copy holds only in-frame clones and misses some; the assay was immunoSEQ multiplex PCR. The repertoire holds about 330,000 clones, with over 75% as singletons. This CDR3 has 12 residues. Trimming left V 8 bases short and J 6 bases short, with 10 bases between. Germline CDR1 reads LNHDA; CDR2 reads SQIVND (reference sequence). This sequence originates from a woman in her twenties or thirties who had recovered from COVID-19. Sequencing was performed on PBMCs or T cells enriched from blood (not recorded which). The chain carries TRBV19 and TRBJ1-4; perhaps TRBD1 as D (6 bases). The CDR3 bases are TGTGCCAGTCGGGGGGCCTATGAAAAACTGTTTTTT. Translating gives CASRGAYEKLFF.